This record covers a single T cell receptor beta chain. V trimming: 5 bases; J trimming: 8 bases; junction bases outside the gene matches: 5. This CDR3 is 13 amino acids long. CDR1 is SGHAT and CDR2 is FQNNGV in the germline V gene. This record belongs to a study of blood T cell repertoires in COVID-19. Whole-study context: COVID-19 samples collected from the United States, Italy and Spain covered acute and convalescent phases. The analysed material was cDNA or gDNA that came from T cells, B-cell-depleted T cells, or PBMCs.

Only in-frame clones appear in the TCRdb table, and some are missing; sequencing was by immunoSEQ multiplex PCR. The sample has 150,000 to 200,000 clones, more than 65% seen once. Allocation to cohorts depended on clinical history reported by the participants. This chain connects TRBV11-2 to TRBJ1-4, with 7 bases matching TRBD1. Sequenced sample: PBMCs or T cells enriched from blood (not recorded which). The source is a woman aged 45-65 years with acute COVID-19. Written as DNA, the CDR3 is TGTGCCAGCAGCCTTGGACAGGAGGAAAAACTGTTTTTT. This encodes CASSLGQEEKLFF.